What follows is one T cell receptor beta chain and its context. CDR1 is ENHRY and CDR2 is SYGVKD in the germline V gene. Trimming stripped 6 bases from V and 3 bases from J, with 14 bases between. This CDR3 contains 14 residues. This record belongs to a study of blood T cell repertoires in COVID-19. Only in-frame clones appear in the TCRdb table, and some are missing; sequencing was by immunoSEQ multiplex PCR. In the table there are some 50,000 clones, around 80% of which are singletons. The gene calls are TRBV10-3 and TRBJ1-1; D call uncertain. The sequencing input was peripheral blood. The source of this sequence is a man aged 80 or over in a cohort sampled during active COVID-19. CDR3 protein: CAISPAREYTEAFF. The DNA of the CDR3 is TGTGCCATCAGCCCTGCGCGGGAATACACTGAAGCTTTCTTT.